The T cell receptor (beta chain) under discussion was sequenced for a study of blood T cell repertoires in COVID-19. Whole-study context: Acute and convalescent COVID-19 specimens originated in the United States, Italy and Spain. From T cells, B-cell-depleted T cells, or PBMCs came the material, which was cDNA or gDNA.

Source study methods: Amplification of reference gene primers provided the estimated nucleated cell counts. Some clones are missing from TCRdb's copy, which holds only in-frame ones; the method was immunoSEQ multiplex PCR. Clone size and the V and J calls come from that table; the DNA yielded D and trimming. The table records about 120,000 clones, about four fifths of them present only once. V dropped 8 bases and J dropped 2 bases, with 19 bases sitting between them. CDR3 size: 15 residues. Germline values: CDR1 MNHGY, CDR2 SAAAGT. The Seattle patients joined while their infection was active and were tracked longitudinally afterward.

Sequencing input: peripheral blood. The V and J genes are TRBV6-8 and TRBJ2-7; D might be TRBD1 (5 bases). The sequence was collected from a man in his thirties or forties with COVID-19, enrolled during active disease. CDR3: CASAKQGPGAYEQYF. For the CDR3, the DNA is TGTGCCAGCGCGAAGCAGGGTCCCGGCGCCTACGAGCAGTACTTC.